The next 3 T cell receptor beta chains were all read from a single sample in a study of T and B cells in COVID-19 patients. Each TRB amplification used roughly 240-550 ng of genomic DNA from blood. BIOMED2 TRB-A/B primer pools were used in multiplex TRB PCR. A single record per CDR3 protein comes from TCRdb applying MiXCR to the multiplex PCR reads. The profile covers 15,000 to 20,000 distinct CDR3 sequences, with 36% appearing a single time and 16% taken by the ten largest. The specimen sequenced was blood. Source of these receptors: a human donor with active COVID-19.

The sample holds a few counts of this clonotype. This chain joins TRBV18 and TRBJ1-5, with TRBD1 matching over 8 bases. Germline CDR1 reads KGHSH; CDR2 reads LQKENI. This CDR3 has 14 residues. The V gene end was trimmed by 5 bases and the J gene end by 5 bases; junction bases not matched to a gene: 5. CDR3 loop: CASSGQGWDQPQHF. Written as DNA, the CDR3 is TGTGCCAGCTCAGGACAGGGATGGGATCAGCCCCAGCATTTT.

The J gene is TRBJ2-1, the V gene TRBV19; 12 bases map to TRBD2. Germline V lookup: CDR1 LNHDA, CDR2 SQIVND (reference sequence). J gave up 4 bases and V 6 bases, and 1 base lay outside the gene matches. The CDR3 runs 14 residues. For the CDR3, the DNA is TGTGCCAGTAGACTAGCGGGGGGTTACAATGAGCAGTTCTTC. This encodes CASRLAGGYNEQFF.

V and J are TRBV11-2 and TRBJ2-3, with D perhaps matching TRBD2 (5 bases). Germline V gene sequence: CDR1 SGHAT, CDR2 FQNNGV. The V end was cut by 1 base, the J end by 0 bases, with 20 bases between. The CDR3 length is 19 residues. In DNA form, the CDR3 reads TGTGCCAGCAGCTTAGGTCGCGCGGGTACCACCTCTAGCACAGATACGCAGTATTTT. Translating gives CASSLGRAGTTSSTDTQYF.